Sequencing of this T cell receptor beta chain was carried out in a study of CD8 T cells in Susac syndrome. Study-wide results and caveats: Clonal expansion was present among Susac CD8+ cells. This expansion reached its peak in TEMRA cells and in active patients.

Between the trimmed V and J ends, which lost 4 bases and 3 bases, there was a span of 8 bases. The length of the CDR3 is 13 residues. Per germline, CDR1 PRHDT and CDR2 FYEKMQ (reference sequence). Through negative isolation, CD4+ and CD8+ T cells were obtained, while TEMRA cells were enriched using FACS. RNA, at roughly 0.5 to 1 ug, was reverse transcribed with random hexamers. TCRdb fed the immunoSEQ multiplex PCR reads into MiXCR, producing one record per CDR3 protein. Of about 120,000 distinct CDR3 sequences detected, 85% to 95% appear once; the ten largest clones hold 0.28%. With respect to this clonotype: Its antigen is unknown.

The clonotype originates from a human donor with Susac syndrome. The specimen sequenced was CD8+ T cells from PBMCs. The chain carries TRBV13 and TRBJ2-3; perhaps TRBD2 as D (5 bases). CDR3 nucleotides: TGTGCCAGCAGCTATGAGGGTACAGATACGCAGTATTTT. This sequence encodes CASSYEGTDTQYF.